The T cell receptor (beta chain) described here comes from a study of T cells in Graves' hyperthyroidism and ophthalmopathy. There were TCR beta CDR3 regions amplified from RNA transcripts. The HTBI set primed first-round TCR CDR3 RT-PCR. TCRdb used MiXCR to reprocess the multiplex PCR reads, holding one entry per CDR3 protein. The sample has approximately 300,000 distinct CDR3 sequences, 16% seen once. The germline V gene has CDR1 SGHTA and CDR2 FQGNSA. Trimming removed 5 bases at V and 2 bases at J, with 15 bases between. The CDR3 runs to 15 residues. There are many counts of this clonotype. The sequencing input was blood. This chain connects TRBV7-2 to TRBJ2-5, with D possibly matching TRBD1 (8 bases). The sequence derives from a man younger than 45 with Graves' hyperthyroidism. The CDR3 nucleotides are TGTGCCAGCAGCGCTGACAGGGGAGGGCAAGAGACCCAGTACTTC. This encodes CASSADRGGQETQYF.